Following are 10 T cell receptor beta chains from one sample sequenced in a study of blood T cell repertoires in COVID-19. Method: immunoSEQ multiplex PCR; TCRdb's copy keeps in-frame clones and lacks some. The sample gives approximately 250,000 clones, 75% to 90% of which show up once; about 3.4% is in the top ten. The sequenced material came from PBMCs or T cells enriched from blood (not recorded which). These TCRs come from a middle-aged woman who had been exposed to COVID-19.

The chain carries TRBV6-2 or TRBV6-3 and TRBJ2-7, with 8 bases matching TRBD1. CDR3 length: 15 residues. From germline, CDR1 is MNHEY and CDR2 SVGEGT. V was pared by 6 bases and J by 2 bases, with 9 bases of the junction left unmatched. The CDR3 DNA follows: TGTGCCAGCAGGCCTGACAGGGGTTCTACCTACGAGCAGTACGTC. Translating gives CASRPDRGSTYEQYV.

This rearrangement joins TRBV4-1 to TRBJ2-2; possible D gene TRBD1, 5 bases. Germline loops: CDR1 MGHRA, CDR2 YSYEKL. This CDR3 comprises 14 residues. V shed 2 bases and J shed 6 bases, with 10 bases lying between them. The CDR3 sequence: CASSQLEGAGELFF. As DNA, the CDR3 is TGCGCCAGCAGCCAACTCGAAGGGGCCGGGGAGCTGTTTTTT.

J is TRBJ2-7 and V is TRBV27; the match to TRBD1 covers 9 bases. Looked up from germline, CDR1 is MNHEY and CDR2 is SMNVEV (reference sequence). J was trimmed by 3 bases and V by 4 bases; bases with no gene match: 10. CDR3 length: 16 amino acids. The CDR3 protein is CASSSNSGTGFYEQYF. The CDR3 nucleotides read TGTGCCAGCAGTTCAAACTCCGGGACAGGGTTCTACGAGCAGTACTTC.

The chain carries TRBV4-2 and TRBJ2-5; D possibly corresponds to TRBD2 (5 bases). V was trimmed by 0 bases and J by 9 bases, leaving 11 bases between them. This CDR3 region has 13 residues. Germline lookup yields CDR1 LGHNA and CDR2 YNFKEQ. CDR3 coding DNA: TGTGCCAGCAGCCAAGAAGAGGGTTGGGCCCAGTACTTC. Translating gives CASSQEEGWAQYF.

This chain connects TRBV28 to TRBJ1-5; a weak D match, TRBD1 (6 bases). Per germline, CDR1 MDHEN and CDR2 SYDVKM. V lost 11 bases, J lost 7 bases, and 15 bases lay in between. This CDR3 contains 12 residues. The CDR3 sequence is CAGNQGSQPQHF. CDR3 nucleotide sequence: TGTGCCGGCAACCAGGGGTCGCAGCCCCAGCATTTT.

The chain carries TRBV19 and TRBJ1-5; 10 bases are a match to TRBD1. CDR3 length: 15 amino acids. CDR1 and CDR2 from the germline V gene are LNHDA and SQIVND (reference sequence). V lost 5 bases, J lost 4 bases, and 5 bases stayed unmatched. For the CDR3, the DNA is TGTGCCAGTAGTGTCGGACAGGGGGGGAATCAGCCCCAGCATTTT. Translated: CASSVGQGGNQPQHF.

This clone occurred once. The DNA for the CDR3 is TGTGCCAGCAGCTTGTTTGTCGGGACAGGGGGCGCGGGGTCACCCCTCCACTTT. This encodes CASSLFVGTGGAGSPLHF. The chain joins TRBV5-5 to TRBJ1-6; 12 bases map to TRBD1. Per germline, CDR1 SGHKS and CDR2 YYEKEE (reference sequence). This CDR3 region has 18 residues. J gave up 10 bases and V 1 base, and 12 bases lay outside the gene matches. The variable domain in full, with the rest retrieved from reference TRBV5-5 and TRBJ1-6, is DAGVTQSPTHLIKTRGQQVTLRCSPISGHKSVSWYQQVLGQGPQFIFQYYEKEERGRGNFPDRFSARQFPNYSSELNVNALLLGDSALYLCASSLFVGTGGAGSPLHFGNGTRLTVT.

V gene TRBV4-1 combines with J gene TRBJ1-4; D might be TRBD1 (5 bases). V shed 3 bases and J shed 0 bases, with 8 bases lying between them. The length of the CDR3 is 15 residues. Germline V gene data show CDR1 as MGHRA and CDR2 as YSYEKL. The DNA for the CDR3 is TGCGCCAGCAGCCACGGGGGAGCAACTAATGAAAAACTGTTTTTT. Encoded protein: CASSHGGATNEKLFF.

The chain recombines TRBV10-3 with TRBJ2-2; 7 bases fit TRBD1. V dropped 7 bases and J dropped 1; count of bases not matched to a gene: 3. Germline lookup yields CDR1 ENHRY and CDR2 SYGVKD. The CDR3 contains 14 residues. CDR3 residues: CAITGQQNTGELFF. CDR3 coding DNA: TGTGCCATCACGGGACAGCAGAACACCGGGGAGCTGTTTTTT.

The chain employs TRBV9 and TRBJ2-3; tentative D call: TRBD1 (5 bases). The V gene lost 3 bases and the J gene lost 1 base, with 15 bases spanning the gap. CDR3 length: 16 amino acids. The germline CDR1 and CDR2 sequences are SGDLS and YYNGEE. The DNA of the CDR3 is TGTGCCAGCAGCGCAGCCGACAGAAGTCGCACAGATACGCAGTATTTT. Translated: CASSAADRSRTDTQYF.